The T cell receptor (beta chain) under discussion was sequenced for a study of cytomegalovirus exposure and HLA in healthy donors. Study context: Prior work identified about 120 million unique TCR beta sequences in 150 million to 200 million T cells. Whole-study findings and limits: Despite most TCR sequences being rare, some public TCRs occurred in many donors. A later analysis showed HLA-associated TCR beta chains outstripping equally common others in clonal expansion.

This PCR relied on a set of 60 Vbeta primers and 13 Jbeta primers. Study processing details: A later analysis counted 65 million to 90 million unique TCR beta chains, some 12 million shared. The table came from immunoSEQ multiplex PCR; TCRdb's copy has only in-frame clones and leaves some out. The V and J calls and clone size were taken over from that table, and D and trimming were inferred from the DNA. The profile shows approximately 60,000 clones, roughly 80% of them singletons. Germline values: CDR1 SGHDN, CDR2 FVKESK. This CDR3 has 14 residues. Losses at the gene ends were 4 bases for V and 5 bases for J; bases not matched to a gene: 5. This clone is a singleton in its sample. Its antigen is not identified.

The chain is built from TRBV14 and TRBJ2-1; the match to TRBD1 covers 7 bases. Material for sequencing was PBMCs. This sequence originates from a man aged 25 to 40 in good health and CMV-seronegative. CDR3 residues: CASSPLTGNNEQFF. The CDR3 bases are TGTGCCAGCAGCCCTTTGACAGGGAACAATGAGCAGTTCTTC.